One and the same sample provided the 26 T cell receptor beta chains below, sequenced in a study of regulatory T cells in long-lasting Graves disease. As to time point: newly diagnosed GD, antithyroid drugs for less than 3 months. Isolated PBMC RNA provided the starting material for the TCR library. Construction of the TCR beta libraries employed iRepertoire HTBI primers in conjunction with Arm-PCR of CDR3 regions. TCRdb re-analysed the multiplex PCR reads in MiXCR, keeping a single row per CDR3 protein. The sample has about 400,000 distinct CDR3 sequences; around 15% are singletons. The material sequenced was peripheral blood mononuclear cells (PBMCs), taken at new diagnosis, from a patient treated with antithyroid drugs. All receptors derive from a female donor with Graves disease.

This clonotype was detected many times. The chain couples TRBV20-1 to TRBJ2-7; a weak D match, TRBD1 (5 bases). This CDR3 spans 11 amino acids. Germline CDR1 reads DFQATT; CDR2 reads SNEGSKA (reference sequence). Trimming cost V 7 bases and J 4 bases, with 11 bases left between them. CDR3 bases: TGCAGTGGAGAAAGGGGTTACGAGCAGTACTTC. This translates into CSGERGYEQYF.

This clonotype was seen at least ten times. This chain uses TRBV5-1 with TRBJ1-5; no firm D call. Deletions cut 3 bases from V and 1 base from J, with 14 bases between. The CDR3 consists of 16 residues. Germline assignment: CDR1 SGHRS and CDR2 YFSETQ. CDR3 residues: CASSSGPGVSNQPQHF. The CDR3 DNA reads TGCGCCAGCAGCTCGGGCCCGGGAGTGAGCAATCAGCCCCAGCATTTT. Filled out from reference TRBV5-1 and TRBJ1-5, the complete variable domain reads KAGVTQTPRYLIKTRGQQVTLSCSPISGHRSVSWYQQTPGQGLQFLFEYFSETQRNKGNFPGRFSGRQFSNSRSEMNVSTLELGDSALYLCASSSGPGVSNQPQHFGDGTRLSIL.

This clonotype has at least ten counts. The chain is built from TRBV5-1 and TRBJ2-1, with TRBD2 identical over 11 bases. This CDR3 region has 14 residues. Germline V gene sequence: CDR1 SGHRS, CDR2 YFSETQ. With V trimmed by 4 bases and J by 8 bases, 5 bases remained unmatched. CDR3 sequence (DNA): TGCGCCAGCAGCGATACTAGCGGGAGTGATGAGCAGTTCTTC. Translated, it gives CASSDTSGSDEQFF.

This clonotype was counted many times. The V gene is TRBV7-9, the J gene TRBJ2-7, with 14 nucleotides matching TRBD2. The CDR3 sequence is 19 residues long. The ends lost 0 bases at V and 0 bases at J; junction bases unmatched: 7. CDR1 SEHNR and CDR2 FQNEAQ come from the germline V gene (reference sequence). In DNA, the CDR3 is TGTGCCAGCAGCTTAGCCCCGGGACTAGCGGGGGCTAGCTCCTACGAGCAGTACTTC. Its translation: CASSLAPGLAGASSYEQYF.

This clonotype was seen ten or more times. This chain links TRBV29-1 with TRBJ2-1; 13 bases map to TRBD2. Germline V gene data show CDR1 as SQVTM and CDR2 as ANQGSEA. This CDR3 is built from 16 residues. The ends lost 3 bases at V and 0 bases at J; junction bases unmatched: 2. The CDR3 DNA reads TGCAGCGTTGAGTGGACTAGCGGGAGCTCCTACAATGAGCAGTTCTTC. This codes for CSVEWTSGSSYNEQFF.

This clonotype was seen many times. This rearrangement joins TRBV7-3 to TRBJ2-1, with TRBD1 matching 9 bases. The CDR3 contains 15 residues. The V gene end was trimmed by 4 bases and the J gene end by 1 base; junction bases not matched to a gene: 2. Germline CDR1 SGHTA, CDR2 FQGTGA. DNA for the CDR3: TGTGCCAGCAGCTCGGACAGGGGTTCCTACAATGAGCAGTTCTTC. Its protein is CASSSDRGSYNEQFF.

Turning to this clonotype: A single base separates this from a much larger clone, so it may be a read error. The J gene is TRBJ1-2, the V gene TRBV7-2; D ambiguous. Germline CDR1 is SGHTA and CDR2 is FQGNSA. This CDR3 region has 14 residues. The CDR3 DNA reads TGTGCCTGCAGCTTAGCGGCCGGGCCCTATGGCTACACCTTC. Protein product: CACSLAAGPYGYTF.

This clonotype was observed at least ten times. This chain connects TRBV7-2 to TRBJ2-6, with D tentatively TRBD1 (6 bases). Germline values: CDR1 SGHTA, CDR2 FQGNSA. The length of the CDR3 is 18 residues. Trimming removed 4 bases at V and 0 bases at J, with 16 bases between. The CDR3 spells CASSSRGQKYSGANVLTF. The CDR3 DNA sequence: TGTGCCAGCAGCTCCCGCGGACAGAAGTACTCTGGGGCCAACGTCCTGACTTTC.

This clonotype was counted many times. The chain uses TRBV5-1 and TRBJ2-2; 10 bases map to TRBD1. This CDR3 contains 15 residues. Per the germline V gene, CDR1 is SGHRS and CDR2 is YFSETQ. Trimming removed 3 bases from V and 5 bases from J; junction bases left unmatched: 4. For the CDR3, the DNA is TGCGCCAGCAGCTCGACAGGGGGCTTAACCGGGGAGCTGTTTTTT. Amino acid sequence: CASSSTGGLTGELFF.

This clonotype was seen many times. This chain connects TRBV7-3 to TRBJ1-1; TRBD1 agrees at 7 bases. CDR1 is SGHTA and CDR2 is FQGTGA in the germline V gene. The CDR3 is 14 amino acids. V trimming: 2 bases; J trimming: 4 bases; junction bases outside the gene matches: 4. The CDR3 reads CASSLGGGGTEAFF. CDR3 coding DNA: TGTGCCAGCAGCTTAGGAGGGGGCGGCACTGAAGCTTTCTTT.

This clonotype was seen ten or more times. As DNA, the CDR3 is TGTGCCAGCAGCCTTACCCGAGCGGGGGGGCCGCAGACCAAAAACATTCAGTACTTC. It translates to CASSLTRAGGPQTKNIQYF. This chain links TRBV2 with TRBJ2-4; 10 bases match TRBD2. Germline trimming cut 6 bases from V and 2 bases from J; bases unmatched to any gene: 16. The CDR3 is 19 residues long. Germline CDR1 and CDR2: SNHLY and FYNNEI.

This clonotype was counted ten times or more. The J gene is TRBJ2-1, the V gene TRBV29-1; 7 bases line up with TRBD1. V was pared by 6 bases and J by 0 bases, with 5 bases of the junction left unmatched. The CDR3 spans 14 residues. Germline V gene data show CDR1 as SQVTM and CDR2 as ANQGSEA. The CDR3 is CSVARDSSYNEQFF. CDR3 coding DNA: TGCAGCGTCGCCCGGGACAGCTCCTACAATGAGCAGTTCTTC.

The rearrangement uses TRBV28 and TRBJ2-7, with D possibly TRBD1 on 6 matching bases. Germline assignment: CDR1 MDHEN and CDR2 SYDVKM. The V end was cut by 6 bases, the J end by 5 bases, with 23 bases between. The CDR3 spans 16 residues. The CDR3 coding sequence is TGTGCCAGCAGCCCGACGGACAGTTCCTCTCGGGACGAGCAGTACTTC. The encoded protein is CASSPTDSSSRDEQYF.

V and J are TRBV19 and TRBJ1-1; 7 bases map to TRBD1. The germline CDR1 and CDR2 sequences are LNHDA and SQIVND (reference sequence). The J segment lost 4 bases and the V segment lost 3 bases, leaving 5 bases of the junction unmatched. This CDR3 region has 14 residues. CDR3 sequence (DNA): TGTGCCAGTAGTATGGGCAGGGGGACCACTGAAGCTTTCTTT. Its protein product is CASSMGRGTTEAFF.

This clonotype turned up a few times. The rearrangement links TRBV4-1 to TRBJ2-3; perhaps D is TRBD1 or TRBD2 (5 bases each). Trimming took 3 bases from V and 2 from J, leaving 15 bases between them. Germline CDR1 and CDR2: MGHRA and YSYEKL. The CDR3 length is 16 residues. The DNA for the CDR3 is TGCGCCAGCAGCCATTTATCTGGGGGTAACACAGATACGCAGTATTTT. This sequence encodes CASSHLSGGNTDTQYF.

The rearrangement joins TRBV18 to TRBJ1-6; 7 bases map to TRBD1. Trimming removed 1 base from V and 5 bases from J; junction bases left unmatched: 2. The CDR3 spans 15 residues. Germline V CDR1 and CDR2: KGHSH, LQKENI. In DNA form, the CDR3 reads TGTGCCAGCTCACCACGGGACAGCAATAATTCACCCCTCCACTTT. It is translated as CASSPRDSNNSPLHF.

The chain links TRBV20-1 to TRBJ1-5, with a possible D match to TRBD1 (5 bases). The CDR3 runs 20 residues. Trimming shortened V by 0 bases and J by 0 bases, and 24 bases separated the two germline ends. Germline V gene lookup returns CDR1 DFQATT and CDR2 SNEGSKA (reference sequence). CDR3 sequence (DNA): TGCAGTGCTAGAGATTACGGGAAGGCAGGGAACCTGTATAGCAATCAGCCCCAGCATTTT. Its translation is CSARDYGKAGNLYSNQPQHF.

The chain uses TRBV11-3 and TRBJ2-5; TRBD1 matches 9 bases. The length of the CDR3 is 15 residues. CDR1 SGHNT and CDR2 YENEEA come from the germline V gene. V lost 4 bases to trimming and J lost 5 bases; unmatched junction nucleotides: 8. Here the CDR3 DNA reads TGTGCCAGCAGCTCCGGGACAGGGAATCAGGAGACCCAGTACTTC. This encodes CASSSGTGNQETQYF.

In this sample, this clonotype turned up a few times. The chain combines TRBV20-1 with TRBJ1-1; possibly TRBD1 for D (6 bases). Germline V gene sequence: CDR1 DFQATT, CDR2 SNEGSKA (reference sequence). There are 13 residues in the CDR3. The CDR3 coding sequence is TGCAGCCCTCGGAGGGGGAGAAACACTGAAGCTTTCTTT. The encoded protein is CSPRRGRNTEAFF.

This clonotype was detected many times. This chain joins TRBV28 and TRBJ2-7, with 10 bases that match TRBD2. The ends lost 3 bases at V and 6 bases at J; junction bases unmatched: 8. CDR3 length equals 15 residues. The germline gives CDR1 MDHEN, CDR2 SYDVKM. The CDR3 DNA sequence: TGTGCCAGCAGTTTCTCTAGCGGGAGACTCGGCGAGCAGTACTTC. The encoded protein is CASSFSSGRLGEQYF.

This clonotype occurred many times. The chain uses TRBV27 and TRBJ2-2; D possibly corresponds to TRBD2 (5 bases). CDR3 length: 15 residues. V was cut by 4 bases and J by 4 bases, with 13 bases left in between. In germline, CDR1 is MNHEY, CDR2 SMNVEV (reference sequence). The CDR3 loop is CASSSIAGITGELFF. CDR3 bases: TGTGCCAGCAGTTCTATCGCGGGCATCACCGGGGAGCTGTTTTTT.

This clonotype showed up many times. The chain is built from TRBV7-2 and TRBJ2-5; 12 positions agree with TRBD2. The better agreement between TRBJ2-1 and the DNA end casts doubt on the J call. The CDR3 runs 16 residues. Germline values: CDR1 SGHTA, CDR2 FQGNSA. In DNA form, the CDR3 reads TGTGCCAGCAGCTCAAGGACTAGCGGGGCGTACAATGAGCAGTTCTTC. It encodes CASSSRTSGAYNEQFF.

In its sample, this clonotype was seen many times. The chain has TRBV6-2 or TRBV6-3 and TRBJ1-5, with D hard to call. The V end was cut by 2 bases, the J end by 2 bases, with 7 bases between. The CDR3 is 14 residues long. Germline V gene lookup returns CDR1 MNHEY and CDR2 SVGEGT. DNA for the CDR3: TGTGCCAGCAGTTACGAACTCGGCAATCAGCCCCAGCATTTT. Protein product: CASSYELGNQPQHF.

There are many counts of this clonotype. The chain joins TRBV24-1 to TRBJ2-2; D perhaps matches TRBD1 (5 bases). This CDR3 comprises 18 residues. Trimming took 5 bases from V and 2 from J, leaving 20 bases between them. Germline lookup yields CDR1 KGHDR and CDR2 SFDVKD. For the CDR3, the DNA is TGTGCCACCAGTGCTGCGACCCTGACAGTAGATAACACCGGGGAGCTGTTTTTT. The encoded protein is CATSAATLTVDNTGELFF.

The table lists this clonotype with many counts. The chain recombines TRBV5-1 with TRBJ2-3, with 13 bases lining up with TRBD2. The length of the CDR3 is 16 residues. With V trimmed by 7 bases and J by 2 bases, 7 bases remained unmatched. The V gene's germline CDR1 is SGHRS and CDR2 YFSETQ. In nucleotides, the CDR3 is TGCGCCAGCTCCGGCGGGACTAGCGGGACCACAGATACGCAGTATTTT. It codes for CASSGGTSGTTDTQYF.

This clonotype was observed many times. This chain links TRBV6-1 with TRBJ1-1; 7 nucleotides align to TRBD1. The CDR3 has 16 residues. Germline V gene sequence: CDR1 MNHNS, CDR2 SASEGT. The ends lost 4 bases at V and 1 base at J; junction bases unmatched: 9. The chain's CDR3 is CASSALGQSKNTEAFF. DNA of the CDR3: TGTGCCAGCAGTGCTTTGGGACAGTCGAAGAACACTGAAGCTTTCTTT.